These 6 T cell receptor beta chains originate from one sample sequenced in a study of blood T cell repertoires in COVID-19. Sequencing used immunoSEQ multiplex PCR; TCRdb keeps in-frame clones, though not all of them. In the table there are 150,000 or so clones, 86% of which are singletons. The specimen was peripheral blood. The receptors originated from a young man with acute or convalescent COVID-19.

The chain has TRBV15 and TRBJ2-1, with TRBD2 matching 16 bases. Germline assignment: CDR1 LNHNV and CDR2 YYDKDF (reference sequence). Trimming removed 2 bases from V and 4 bases from J; junction bases left unmatched: 11. This CDR3 region has 20 residues. CDR3 in amino acids: CATSRRPGLAGGYRYNEQFF. Written as DNA, the CDR3 is TGTGCCACCAGCAGACGGCCGGGACTAGCGGGGGGGTACCGTTACAATGAGCAGTTCTTC. Using reference TRBV15 and TRBJ2-1 for the parts outside the CDR3, the full variable domain is DAMVIQNPRYQVTQFGKPVTLSCSQTLNHNVMYWYQQKSSQAPKLLFHYYDKDFNNEADTPDNFQSRRPNTSFCFLDIRSPGLGDTAMYLCATSRRPGLAGGYRYNEQFFGPGTRLTVL.

CDR3 region: CASSKTGGNQPQHF. DNA for the CDR3: TGCGCCAGCAGCAAGACAGGGGGCAATCAGCCCCAGCATTTT. This chain connects TRBV5-1 to TRBJ1-5; the match to TRBD1 covers 8 bases. Germline lookup yields CDR1 SGHRS and CDR2 YFSETQ. The CDR3 has 14 amino acids. V lost 4 bases, J lost 2 bases, and 2 bases stayed unmatched.

V and J are TRBV18 and TRBJ1-2, with TRBD1 matching over 10 bases. CDR1 is KGHSH, CDR2 LQKENI, per germline. The CDR3 sequence is 15 residues long. Trimming took 6 bases from V and 0 from J; bases not matched to a gene: 4. DNA of the CDR3: TGTGCCAGCTCGCCGGGACAGGGGACTAACTATGGCTACACCTTC. Translation: CASSPGQGTNYGYTF.

The chain links TRBV5-4 to TRBJ1-1, with a possible D match to TRBD1 (5 bases). The germline V gene encodes CDR1 SGHNT and CDR2 YYREEE (reference sequence). V was clipped by 4 bases and J by 3 bases, with 10 bases between them. The CDR3 spans 13 residues. The CDR3 region has the DNA TGTGCCAGCAGCGTGACAGAGGACACTGAAGCTTTCTTT. Amino acids: CASSVTEDTEAFF.

V gene TRBV25-1 combines with J gene TRBJ2-7, with D perhaps matching TRBD2 (6 bases). In germline, CDR1 is MGHDK, CDR2 SYGVNS. Trimming left V 4 bases short and J 3 bases short, with 10 bases between. CDR3 size: 13 residues. Written as DNA, the CDR3 is TGTGCCAGCAGTGCGGGACTGAACTACGAGCAGTACTTC. Protein: CASSAGLNYEQYF.

The sample holds a few counts of this clone. The rearrangement joins TRBV5-1 to TRBJ1-4; D may be TRBD1 (6 bases). CDR3 length: 16 residues. Trimming left V 7 bases short and J 4 bases short, with 20 bases between. CDR1 and CDR2 (germline): SGHRS, YFSETQ. Written as DNA, the CDR3 is TGCGCCAGCCAAAAGGACGGGACAACGGTTAATGAAAAACTGTTTTTT. Amino acid sequence: CASQKDGTTVNEKLFF.